Listed below are T cell receptor beta chains from one sample, sequenced in a study of blood T cell repertoires in COVID-19. Only in-frame clones appear in the TCRdb table, and some are missing; sequencing was by immunoSEQ multiplex PCR. The data show over 150,000 clones, under 85% seen once. The sequencing input was peripheral blood. Receptors originate from a man aged 60-69 years with COVID-19, enrolled during active disease. Each CDR3 is given with its conserved first and last residue. The D gene is left open where the match is weak. Clone size is shown for a subset of rows, as once, few, many or a class of expanded clone.

clone_size j_call d_call v_call cdr3_nt cdr3_aa
NA TRBJ2-5 TRBD1 TRBV14 TGTGCCAGCAGCCAAAACCGGGACAGGGCTCAAGAGACCCAGTACTTC CASSQNRDRAQETQYF
NA TRBJ2-7 TRBD1 TRBV9 TGTGCCAGCAGCGTCGGACAGGGACTCTACGAGCAGTACTTC CASSVGQGLYEQYF
NA TRBJ1-3 TRBD1 TRBV28 TGTGCCACCAGGACAGGCAGCAACTCTGGAAACACCATATATTTT CATRTGSNSGNTIYF
NA TRBJ2-2 TRBD2 TRBV6-4 TGTGCCAGCAGTCCTATCCCTAGCGGGGGCACCGGGGAGCTGTTTTTT CASSPIPSGGTGELFF
NA TRBJ2-7 NA TRBV6-5 TGTGCCAGCACAAAGGGGGGGCCCTACGAGCAGTACTTC CASTKGGPYEQYF
NA TRBJ1-5 NA TRBV24-1 TGTGCCACCAGTCGGGCAGGGGGCAATCAGCCCCAGCATTTT CATSRAGGNQPQHF
NA TRBJ1-1 NA TRBV18 TGTGCCAGCTCACCAGGGGCCCCAAACACTGAAGCTTTCTTT CASSPGAPNTEAFF
few TRBJ1-5 NA TRBV2 TGTGCCAGCAGTGAAAAGTTGACACCCGCTCGTGATCAGCCCCAGCATTTT CASSEKLTPARDQPQHF
NA TRBJ2-1 TRBD1 TRBV4-3 TGCGCCAGCAGCCAAGAGGGGACAGGGGGTGAACAGTTCTTC CASSQEGTGGEQFF
NA TRBJ2-5 NA TRBV2 TGTGCCAACAGGGGAGGACGGGGGGGCCTAAGGGAGGAGACCCAGTACTTC CANRGGRGGLREETQYF
NA TRBJ2-7 NA TRBV14 TGTGCCAGCAGCCAAGGTCGACCCGGGACAAGGTCGTGGGAGCAGTACTTC CASSQGRPGTRSWEQYF
few TRBJ1-2 NA TRBV6-6 TGTGCCAGCAGTTACTCGATGGGGCAGGACTATGGCTACACCTTC CASSYSMGQDYGYTF
NA TRBJ1-5 NA TRBV24-1 TGTGCCACCAGTGACCCTACTAGCAATCAGCCCCAGCATTTT CATSDPTSNQPQHF
few TRBJ1-2 NA TRBV14 TGTGCCAGCAGCCAAGGGCAGGGTTACGGCTACACCTTC CASSQGQGYGYTF
NA TRBJ1-3 TRBD1 TRBV5-1 TGCGCCAGCAGCCGGGGAGGACAGGTATCAACTGGAAACACCATATATTTT CASSRGGQVSTGNTIYF
NA TRBJ2-2 TRBD1 TRBV19 TGTGCCAGTAGGGGGGGACAGGCCTACACCGGGGAGCTGTTTTTT CASRGGQAYTGELFF
NA TRBJ1-5 NA TRBV19 TGTGCCTCGAGGGACTTCACATATCAGCCCCAGCATTTT CASRDFTYQPQHF
NA TRBJ2-1 TRBD1 TRBV3-1/TRBV3-2 TGTGCCAGCAGCCAGCCGGGACAGGGGTACAATGAGCAGTTCTTC CASSQPGQGYNEQFF
NA TRBJ1-5 TRBD1 TRBV7-6 TGTGCCAGCAGCCCAGAAGGACAGGGGGGACAGCCCCAGCATTTT CASSPEGQGGQPQHF
NA TRBJ2-1 NA TRBV2 TGTGCCAGCAGTCCTGAGGGGACGGACTATCGGAAGTTCTTC CASSPEGTDYRKFF
NA TRBJ2-7 TRBD1 TRBV28 TGTGCCAGCAGTTTAATCAACTCTTGGGACAGGGGGATCGAGCAGTACTTC CASSLINSWDRGIEQYF
NA TRBJ1-4 NA TRBV28 TGTGCCAGCAGTTTCCGTACAGGCTTGTTTTTT CASSFRTGLFF
NA TRBJ1-2 TRBD1 TRBV4-1 TGCGCCAGCAGCCAGGGACAGGACGGGAGATATGGCTACACCTTC CASSQGQDGRYGYTF
NA TRBJ1-1 TRBD1 TRBV19 TGTGCCAGTAGTATGACCCAGGGGGCGCGGACTGAAGCTTTCTTT CASSMTQGARTEAFF
NA TRBJ1-2 NA TRBV12-3/TRBV12-4 TGTGCCAGCAGTTTGGGTCGGGGCTATGGCTACACCTTC CASSLGRGYGYTF
NA TRBJ2-3 TRBD1 TRBV29-1 TGCAGCGTCCGGGGGACAGGGGGCACAGATACGCAGTATTTT CSVRGTGGTDTQYF
few TRBJ1-1 NA TRBV7-8 TGTGCCAGCAGCTTAGCTTGGGGGGGGCCGAACACTGAAGCTTTCTTT CASSLAWGGPNTEAFF
NA TRBJ2-1 TRBD2 TRBV5-1 TGCGCCAGCAGCTTGGAACTAGCGGGTTACAATGAGCAGTTCTTC CASSLELAGYNEQFF
NA TRBJ1-2 TRBD1 TRBV19 TGTGCCAGTAGTATAGCCACAATGGGGACAGGGGGCTTCGGCTATGGCTACACCTTC CASSIATMGTGGFGYGYTF
NA TRBJ2-2 TRBD1 TRBV7-9 TGTGCCAGCAGCCGAACCCCAGGGACAGAGTTAACCGGGGAGCTGTTTTTT CASSRTPGTELTGELFF
NA TRBJ1-5 TRBD1 TRBV4-2 TGTGCCAGCAGCCAAGATGGGACAGGGGGCCAGCCCCAGCATTTT CASSQDGTGGQPQHF
NA TRBJ1-5 TRBD1 TRBV10-2 TGCGCCAGCAGCCTCGGACAGGGTTCTCATCAGCCCCAGCATTTT CASSLGQGSHQPQHF
NA TRBJ1-2 NA TRBV7-2 TGTGCCAGCAGCCCCTATGGTATCGATGGCTACACCTTC CASSPYGIDGYTF
NA TRBJ2-7 TRBD2 TRBV27 TGTGCCAGCAGTCGTACCCTAGCGGGAGGATCCTACGAGCAGTACTTC CASSRTLAGGSYEQYF
NA TRBJ2-7 TRBD1 TRBV19 TGTGCCAGTAGCCTACAGGGGGCGTACGAGCAGTACTTC CASSLQGAYEQYF
once TRBJ2-1 NA TRBV29-1 TGCAGCGTTGAAGATAGGCGGGAGCAGTTCTTC CSVEDRREQFF
NA TRBJ1-4 TRBD1 TRBV7-9 TGTGCCAGCAGCTCTTGGGACAGTAAGCCTCCTCGGGATGAAAAACTGTTTTTT CASSSWDSKPPRDEKLFF
NA TRBJ2-3 NA TRBV7-8 TGTGCCAGCAGCCAAAACAGGGCCACAGATACGCAGTATTTT CASSQNRATDTQYF
NA TRBJ1-2 NA TRBV14 TGTGCCAGCAGCCAAGATAGGGGGACTACTTTAGCTAACTATGGCTACACCTTC CASSQDRGTTLANYGYTF
NA TRBJ1-6 TRBD1 TRBV11-1 TGTGCCAGCAGCTTCGACAGGGGTTATAATTCACCCCTCCACTTT CASSFDRGYNSPLHF
NA TRBJ2-5 TRBD2 TRBV9 TGTGCCAGCAGCCCCGGGACTAGCGGAGAGACCCAGTACTTC CASSPGTSGETQYF
few TRBJ2-7 TRBD2 TRBV5-1 TGCGCCCGCAGCTTGGGGGGGGGTTCCTCCTACGAGCAGTACTTC CARSLGGGSSYEQYF
NA TRBJ1-5 NA TRBV5-4 TGTGCCAGCAGCAGAGGGCAAAATCAGCCCCAGCATTTT CASSRGQNQPQHF
few TRBJ2-3 TRBD1 TRBV7-7 TGTGCTAGCAGCCCGATCGGGACAGTCACAGATACGCAGTATTTT CASSPIGTVTDTQYF
NA TRBJ1-6 NA TRBV6-6 TGTGCCGGCAGGCGCGGGAGGGGAGGGTATTCACCCCTCCACTTT CAGRRGRGGYSPLHF
NA TRBJ2-7 NA TRBV7-2 TGTGCCAGCAGCCCTTTGTCTGTCTACGAGCAGTACTTC CASSPLSVYEQYF
NA TRBJ1-2 NA TRBV19 TGTGCCAGTAGTGAGCGGATGGGCTATGGCTACACCTTC CASSERMGYGYTF
NA TRBJ1-1 NA TRBV9 TGTGCCAGCAGCACCCGGGCGGGCACTGAAGCTTTCTTT CASSTRAGTEAFF
NA TRBJ1-2 NA TRBV12-3/TRBV12-4 TGTGCCAGCAGTCCCGGGAGGGGGAATGGCTACACCTTC CASSPGRGNGYTF
NA TRBJ2-1 NA TRBV21-1 TGTGCCAGCAGCAAAGAAGGGACAGGGGGCGCGCTTAATGAGCAGTTCTTC CASSKEGTGGALNEQFF
NA TRBJ1-2 TRBD1 TRBV2 TGTGCCAGCTGGAGACAGGGGGAAGTTGGCTACACCTTC CASWRQGEVGYTF
once TRBJ2-7 TRBD1 TRBV10-3 TGTGCCATCAGCCTCCAACAGGGGGCGAGGGAGCAGTACTTC CAISLQQGAREQYF
NA TRBJ2-3 TRBD2 TRBV28 TGTGCCAGCAGTTTAACCACTAGCGGGGGGGCGCAGTATTTT CASSLTTSGGAQYF
NA TRBJ2-5 NA TRBV3-1/TRBV3-2 TGTGCCAGCAGCCAGAGGGTCCTGGGAGAGACCCAGTACTTC CASSQRVLGETQYF
NA TRBJ2-7 TRBD1 TRBV30 TGTGCCTGGAGTCAGGGGGCTGGTTACGAGCAGTACTTC CAWSQGAGYEQYF
once TRBJ2-1 TRBD1 TRBV29-1 TGCAGCGCGGACAGGGTGGGCAATGAGCAGTTCTTC CSADRVGNEQFF
NA TRBJ2-1 TRBD2 TRBV19 TGTGCCAGTACAGCGGGGGACTACTACAATGAGCAGTTCTTC CASTAGDYYNEQFF
NA TRBJ1-2 NA TRBV6-2/TRBV6-3 TGTGCCAGCAGTTACTCGCTGCAGGCCACCTTC CASSYSLQATF
once TRBJ1-4 TRBD1 TRBV19 TGTGCCAGCACGGAACAGGGGCATGAAAAACTGTTTTTT CASTEQGHEKLFF